Shown below are 8 T cell receptor beta chains from a single sample sequenced in a study of blood T cell repertoires in COVID-19. Some clones are missing from TCRdb's copy, which holds only in-frame ones; the method was immunoSEQ multiplex PCR. The data hold 110,000 or so clones, with more than 75% observed a single time. Sequencing used peripheral blood. These receptors were collected from a man aged 35-49 years with acute or convalescent COVID-19.

The chain employs TRBV21-1 and TRBJ2-1; the table's D call, TRBD1, was not checked against the DNA. TRBV21-1 is labeled a pseudogene. The CDR3 totals 14 residues. In DNA, the CDR3 is TGTGCCAGCAGCAAACGGGAAGGGGGTGGTGGATTTTTCTTC. Translation gives CASSKREGGGGFFF.

The V call is TRBV7-2, the J call TRBJ1-2; D may be TRBD1 (5 bases). The CDR3 consists of 16 residues. CDR1 is SGHTA and CDR2 is FQGNSA in the germline V gene. Trimming took 1 base from V and 4 from J, leaving 16 bases between them. The CDR3 DNA sequence: TGTGCCAGCAGCTTAGACCCGCAGGGAACCGTCTATGGCTACACCTTC. The encoded protein is CASSLDPQGTVYGYTF.

This clone has just one count. The V call is TRBV4-2, the J call TRBJ2-3; TRBD2 agrees at 8 bases. The CDR3 is 17 amino acids. V trimming: 0 bases; J trimming: 1 base; junction bases outside the gene matches: 6. Germline lookup yields CDR1 LGHNA and CDR2 YNFKEQ. CDR3 protein: CASSQEVAGGRTDTQYF. The CDR3 DNA is TGTGCCAGCAGCCAAGAGGTCGCGGGGGGCCGCACAGATACGCAGTATTTT.

This chain's CDR3 is CASEDGGGGYTF. As DNA, the CDR3 is TGTGCCAGCGAGGACGGGGGAGGGGGCTACACCTTC. This sequence joins TRBV27 and TRBJ1-2; TRBD1 might be the D (5 bases). Germline lookup yields CDR1 MNHEY and CDR2 SMNVEV (reference sequence). V shed 8 bases and J shed 8 bases, with 15 bases lying between them. The CDR3 totals 12 residues.

This clone was detected only a few times. The rearrangement uses TRBV2 and TRBJ1-2; D not certain. Germline values: CDR1 SNHLY, CDR2 FYNNEI. Trimming stripped 1 base from V and 4 bases from J, with 13 bases between. The length of the CDR3 is 15 residues. The CDR3 DNA sequence: TGTGCCAGCAGTGAAGGGTGGGCACGCTCCTATGGCTACACCTTC. Its protein product is CASSEGWARSYGYTF.

The rearrangement links TRBV7-8 to TRBJ2-3; 9 bases are shared with TRBD1. J lost 3 bases, V lost 3 bases, and 4 bases had no gene match. CDR1 is SGHVS, CDR2 FQNEAQ, per germline. CDR3 length: 15 residues. The CDR3 reads CASSFPGQGTDTQYF. CDR3 bases: TGTGCCAGCAGCTTTCCGGGACAGGGAACAGATACGCAGTATTTT.

This chain connects TRBV4-1 to TRBJ2-5; TRBD2 might be the D (6 bases). Trimming stripped 3 bases from V and 2 bases from J, with 10 bases between. Germline CDR1 and CDR2: MGHRA and YSYEKL. The CDR3 has 14 residues. CDR3 region: CASSQVGGQETQYF. CDR3 DNA sequence: TGCGCCAGCAGCCAGGTAGGAGGGCAAGAGACCCAGTACTTC.

The V call is TRBV19, the J call TRBJ1-1, with D perhaps TRBD1 (5 bases). The CDR3 runs to 15 residues. CDR1 is LNHDA and CDR2 is SQIVND in the germline V gene (reference sequence). The ends were cut back, 6 bases at V and 1 base at J, with 15 bases in the middle. The CDR3 here is CASSPPGTPNTEAFF. CDR3 coding DNA: TGTGCCAGTAGCCCACCCGGGACTCCGAACACTGAAGCTTTCTTT.